This T cell receptor (beta chain) stems from a study of T cell responses to AZD1222 COVID-19 vaccine (dated by TCRdb to the early 2020s). With respect to the entire study: AZD1222 recipients given second doses at about 4 weeks or at about 12 weeks were pooled, since spike-specific TCR depth and breadth were not found to differ between the two schedules. Trial participants were enrolled into age subgroups of 18-55, 56-69 and 70-plus years, which contained approximately 150, 30 and 60 TCR-sequenced participants, respectively. A total of 233 trial participants underwent TCR sequencing, of whom about 210 received two doses of AZD1222 and some 25 received two doses of the MenACWY control vaccine.

Overall results and qualifications from the work: After two AZD1222 doses, both the breadth and the depth of spike-specific TCRs were significantly higher than at day 0 and than in MenACWY recipients. Nearly half of unique spike-specific TCRs reportedly recognized epitopes outside regions mutated in the B.1.351 and B.1.1.7 variants. Vaccine-associated CD4 TCRs spanned the whole spike protein, with dominant responses in regions 160-218 and 743-854. Only 5 to 7 AZD1222 recipients were SARS-CoV-2 seropositive at baseline, limiting conclusions about previously exposed vaccinees. Participants were mostly white British and included more females than males, and it was suggested by the authors that clonal diversity may have been underestimated. Because no day 14 peak-response samples were available, repertoires were characterized only after the peak T cell response. In the small 56-69-year group, the increase in depth fell short of significance, most likely because of low power.

Worth noting for this clone: Its antigen target is currently unknown. No much larger clonotype is one base removed from it; base qualities were not supplied.

In the paper's terms, the time point label means: baseline before first vaccination. Vaccinee samples were obtained from the UK trials COV001 and COV002, which included a single-blind randomized controlled phase 2/3 trial of AZD1222 (ChAdOx1 nCoV-19) in healthy adults. For TCRbeta chain sequencing, PBMC samples were collected from trial participants at day 0 and at day 28 after the second dose. The CDR3 regions of human TCRbeta chains were subjected to immunosequencing. The published analysis was carried out like this. TCRs in the repertoires were matched against a reference library of SARS-CoV-2-specific TCRs that had been generated with the MIRA antigen-specificity platform. Breadth was defined as the fraction of unique TCRs that were SARS-CoV-2-associated. Depth was defined as the fraction of total T cells that were SARS-CoV-2-associated. Using the MIRA data, every spike-specific TCR was mapped to the spike region that the TCR reacted to and assigned to either a CD4 or a CD8 class. Log10-transformed breadth and depth values were compared by one-way ANOVA with Sidak's multiple comparisons tests. TCRdb took over this immuneACCESS table, retaining in-frame rearrangements with V and J assigned. Such tables are incomplete; in checked studies, under half of the missing clones stem from an unresolved V gene, and the remainder is unexplained. Clone size and the V and J calls come from that table; the DNA yielded D and trimming. Within this sample are 100,000 to 150,000 clones, with 92% of them counted one time only. The ten largest make up about 1.1% of the sample.

Source: peripheral blood, taken on day 0 of AZD1222 vaccination. The receptor was derived from an adult in good health.

This receptor has the CDR3 CAWSVRGHEQFF. The DNA sequence is as follows: TGTGCCTGGAGTGTACGGGGGCATGAGCAGTTCTTC. The sequence is built from TRBV30 and TRBJ2-1, with the D assignment possibly TRBD1 or TRBD2, given 6 matching bases for each. Counted from cysteine to phenylalanine, this CDR3 has 12 amino acids. Only CDR3 DNA is held: 36 bases, read in frame from base 1. V is cut by 0 bases and J by 8 bases, and the space between the germline ends is 8 bases. CDR1 and CDR2, per the germline V gene (reference sequence), are GTSNPN and SVGIG.